Sequencing of this T cell receptor (beta chain) was carried out in a study of blood T cell repertoires in COVID-19. Overall study: Samples of COVID-19 (acute and convalescent) were obtained from the United States, Italy and Spain. Nucleic acid was either cDNA or gDNA, and it came from T cells, B-cell-depleted T cells, or PBMCs.

CDR3 length: 14 amino acids. Germline V gene sequence: CDR1 WNHNN, CDR2 SYGVQD (reference sequence). Deletions cut 3 bases from V and 1 base from J, with 9 bases between. The data were produced by immunoSEQ multiplex PCR, yet TCRdb's version contains in-frame clones alone and is incomplete. The sample lists under 400,000 clones; about 87% were seen once. Specimen: peripheral blood. The chain has TRBV10-1 and TRBJ1-1; TRBD1 is a possible D gene (6 bases). This TCR derives from a woman aged 25 to 39 with COVID-19, enrolled during active disease. The CDR3 here is CASSELRGNTEAFF. CDR3 in DNA: TGCGCCAGCAGTGAACTCAGGGGGAACACTGAAGCTTTCTTT.